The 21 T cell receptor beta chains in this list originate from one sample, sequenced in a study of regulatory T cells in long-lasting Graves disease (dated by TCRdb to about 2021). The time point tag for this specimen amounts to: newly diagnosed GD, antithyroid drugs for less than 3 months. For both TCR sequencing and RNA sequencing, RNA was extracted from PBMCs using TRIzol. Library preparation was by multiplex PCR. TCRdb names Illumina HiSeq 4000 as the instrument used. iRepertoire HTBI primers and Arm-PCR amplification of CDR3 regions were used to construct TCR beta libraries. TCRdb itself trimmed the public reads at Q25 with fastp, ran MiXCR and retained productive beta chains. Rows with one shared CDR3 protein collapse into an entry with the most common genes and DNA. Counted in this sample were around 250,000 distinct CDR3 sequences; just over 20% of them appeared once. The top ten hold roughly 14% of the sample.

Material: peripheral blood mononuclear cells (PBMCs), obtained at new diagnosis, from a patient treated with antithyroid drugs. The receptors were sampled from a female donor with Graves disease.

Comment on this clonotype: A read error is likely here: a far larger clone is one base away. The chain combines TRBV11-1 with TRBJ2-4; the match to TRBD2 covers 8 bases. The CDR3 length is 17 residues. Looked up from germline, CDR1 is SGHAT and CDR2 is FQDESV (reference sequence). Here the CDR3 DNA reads TGTGCCAACAGCTTGTTGCGGGAGGACCTAGCCAAAAACATTCAGTACTTC. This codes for CANSLLREDLAKNIQYF.

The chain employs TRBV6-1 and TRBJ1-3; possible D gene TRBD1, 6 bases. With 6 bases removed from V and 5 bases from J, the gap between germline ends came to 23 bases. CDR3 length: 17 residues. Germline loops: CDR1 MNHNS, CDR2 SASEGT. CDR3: CASRRLGPLWGRNTIYF. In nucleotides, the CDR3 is TGTGCCAGCAGACGTCTAGGTCCTCTTTGGGGGCGAAACACCATATATTTT.

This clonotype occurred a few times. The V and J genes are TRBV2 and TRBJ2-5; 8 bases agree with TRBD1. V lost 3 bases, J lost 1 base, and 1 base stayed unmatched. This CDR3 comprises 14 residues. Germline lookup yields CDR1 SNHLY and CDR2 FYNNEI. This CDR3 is CASSDTGGQETQYF. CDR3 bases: TGTGCCAGCAGTGACACAGGGGGCCAAGAGACCCAGTACTTC.

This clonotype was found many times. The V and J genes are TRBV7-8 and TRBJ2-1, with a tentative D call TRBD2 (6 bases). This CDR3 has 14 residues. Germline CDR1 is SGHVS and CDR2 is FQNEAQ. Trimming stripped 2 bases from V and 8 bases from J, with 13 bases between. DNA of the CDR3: TGTGCCAGCAGCTTACCCGGGGGAGTCGATGAGCAGTTCTTC. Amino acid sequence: CASSLPGGVDEQFF.

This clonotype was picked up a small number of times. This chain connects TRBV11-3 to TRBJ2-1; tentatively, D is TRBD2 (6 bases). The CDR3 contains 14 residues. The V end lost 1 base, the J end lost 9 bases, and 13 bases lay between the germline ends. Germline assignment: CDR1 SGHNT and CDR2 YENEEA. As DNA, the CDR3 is TGTGCCAGCAGCTTAGTCGCGGGAACGGGTGAGCAGTTCTTC. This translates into CASSLVAGTGEQFF.

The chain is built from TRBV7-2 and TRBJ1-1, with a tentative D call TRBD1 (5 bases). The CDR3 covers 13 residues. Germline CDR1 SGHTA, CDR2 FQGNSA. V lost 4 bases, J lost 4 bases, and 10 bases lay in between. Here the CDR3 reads CASSSGLGTEAFF. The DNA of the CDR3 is TGTGCCAGCAGCTCGGGGCTAGGCACTGAAGCTTTCTTT.

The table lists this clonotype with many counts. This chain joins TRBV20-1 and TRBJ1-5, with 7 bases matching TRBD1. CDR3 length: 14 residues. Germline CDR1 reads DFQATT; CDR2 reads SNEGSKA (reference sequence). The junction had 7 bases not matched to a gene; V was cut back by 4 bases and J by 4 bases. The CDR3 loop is CSATPQGGNQPQHF. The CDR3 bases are TGCAGTGCTACCCCCCAGGGGGGAAATCAGCCCCAGCATTTT.

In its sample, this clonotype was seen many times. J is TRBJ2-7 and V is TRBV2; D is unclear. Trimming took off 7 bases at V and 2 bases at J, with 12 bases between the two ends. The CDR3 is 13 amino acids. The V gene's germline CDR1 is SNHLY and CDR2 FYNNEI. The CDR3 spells CASKETRTYEQYF. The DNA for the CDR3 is TGTGCCAGCAAAGAGACAAGGACCTACGAGCAGTACTTC.

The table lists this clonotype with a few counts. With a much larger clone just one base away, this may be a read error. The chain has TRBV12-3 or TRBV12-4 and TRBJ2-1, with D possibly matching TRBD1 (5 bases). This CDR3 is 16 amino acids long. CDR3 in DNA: TGTGCCAGCAGTTTAGCGAGCCAGATGGACACCAATGGGCAGTTCTTC. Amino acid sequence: CASSLASQMDTNGQFF.

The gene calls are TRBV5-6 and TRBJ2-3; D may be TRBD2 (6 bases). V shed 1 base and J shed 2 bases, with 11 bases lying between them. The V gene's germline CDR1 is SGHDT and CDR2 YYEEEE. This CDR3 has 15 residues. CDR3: CASSLTGLVTDTQYF. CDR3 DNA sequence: TGTGCCAGCAGCTTGACGGGACTGGTCACAGATACGCAGTATTTT. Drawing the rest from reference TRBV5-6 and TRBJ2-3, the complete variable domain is DAGVTQSPTHLIKTRGQQVTLRCSPKSGHDTVSWYQQALGQGPQFIFQYYEEEERQRGNFPDRFSGHQFPNYSSELNVNALLLGDSALYLCASSLTGLVTDTQYFGPGTRLTVL.

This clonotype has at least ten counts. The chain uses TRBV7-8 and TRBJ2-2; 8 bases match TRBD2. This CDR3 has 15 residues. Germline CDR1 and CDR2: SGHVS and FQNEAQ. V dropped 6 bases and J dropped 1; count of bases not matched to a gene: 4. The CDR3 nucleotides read TGTGCCAGCAGTGCCCGGGAGGGGAACACCGGGGAGCTGTTTTTT. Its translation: CASSAREGNTGELFF.

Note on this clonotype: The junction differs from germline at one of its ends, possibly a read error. The CDR3 region is CASRPPLAERGELVF. The CDR3 nucleotides read TGTGCCAGCAGGCCTCCCCTAGCGGAGAGGGGGGAGCTGGTTTTT. This chain connects TRBV12-3 or TRBV12-4 to TRBJ2-2; the D gene is possibly TRBD2 (7 bases). The CDR3 sequence is 15 residues long.

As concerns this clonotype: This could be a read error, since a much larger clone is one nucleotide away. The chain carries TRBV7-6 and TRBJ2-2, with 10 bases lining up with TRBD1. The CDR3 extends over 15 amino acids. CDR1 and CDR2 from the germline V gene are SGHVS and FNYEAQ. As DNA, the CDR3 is TGTGCCAGCAGCACCCAGACAGGGGGCACCGGGGAGCTGGTTTTT. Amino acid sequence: CASSTQTGGTGELVF.

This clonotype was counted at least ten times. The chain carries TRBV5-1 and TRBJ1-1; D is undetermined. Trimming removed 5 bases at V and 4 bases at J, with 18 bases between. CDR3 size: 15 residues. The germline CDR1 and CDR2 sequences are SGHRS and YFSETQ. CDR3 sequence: CASRPRAQSPTEAFF. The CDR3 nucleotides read TGCGCCAGCAGACCCCGCGCACAGTCGCCCACTGAAGCTTTCTTT.

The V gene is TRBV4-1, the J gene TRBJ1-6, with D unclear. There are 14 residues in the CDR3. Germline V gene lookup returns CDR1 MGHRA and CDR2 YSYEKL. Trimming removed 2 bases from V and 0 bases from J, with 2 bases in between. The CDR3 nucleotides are TGCGCCAGCAGCCAAAACTCCTATAATTCACCCCTCCACTTT. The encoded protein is CASSQNSYNSPLHF.

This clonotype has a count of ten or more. The CDR3 sequence is CASSLGLFGQRSTDTQYF. The CDR3 DNA reads TGTGCCAGCAGTTTAGGACTTTTCGGACAGCGAAGCACAGATACGCAGTATTTT. The chain joins TRBV12-3 or TRBV12-4 to TRBJ2-3, with TRBD1 as a possible D gene (6 bases). Trimming pared 1 base from V and 0 bases from J, leaving 17 bases between. This CDR3 has 18 residues.

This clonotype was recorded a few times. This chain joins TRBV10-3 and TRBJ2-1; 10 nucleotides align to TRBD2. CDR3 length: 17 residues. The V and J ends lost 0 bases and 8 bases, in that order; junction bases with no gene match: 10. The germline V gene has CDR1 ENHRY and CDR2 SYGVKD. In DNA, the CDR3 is TGTGCCATCAGTGAGTCAAGCGGGAGGGCTACAGGGGATGAGCAGTTCTTC. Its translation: CAISESSGRATGDEQFF.

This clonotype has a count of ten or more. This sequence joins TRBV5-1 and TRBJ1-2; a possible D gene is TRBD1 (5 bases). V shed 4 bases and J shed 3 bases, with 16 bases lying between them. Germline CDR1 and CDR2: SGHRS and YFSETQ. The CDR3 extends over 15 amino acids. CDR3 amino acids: CASSMDGGYDYGYTF. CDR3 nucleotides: TGCGCCAGCAGCATGGATGGGGGGTACGACTATGGCTACACCTTC. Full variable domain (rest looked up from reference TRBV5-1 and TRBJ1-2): KAGVTQTPRYLIKTRGQQVTLSCSPISGHRSVSWYQQTPGQGLQFLFEYFSETQRNKGNFPGRFSGRQFSNSRSEMNVSTLELGDSALYLCASSMDGGYDYGYTFGSGTRLTVV.

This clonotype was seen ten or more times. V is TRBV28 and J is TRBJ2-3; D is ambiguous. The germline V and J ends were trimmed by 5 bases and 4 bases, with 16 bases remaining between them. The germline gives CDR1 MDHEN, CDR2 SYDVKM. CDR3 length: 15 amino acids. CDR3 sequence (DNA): TGTGCCAGCAGTCCCGACACCAGCTTCCCAGATACGCAGTATTTT. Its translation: CASSPDTSFPDTQYF.

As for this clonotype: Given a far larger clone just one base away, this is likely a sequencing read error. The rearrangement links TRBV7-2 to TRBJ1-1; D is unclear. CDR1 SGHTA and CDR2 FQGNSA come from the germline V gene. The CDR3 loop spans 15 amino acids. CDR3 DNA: TGCGCCAGCGGCTTGGCCGGTGGCAGTAACACTGAAGCTTTCTTT. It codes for CASGLAGGSNTEAFF.

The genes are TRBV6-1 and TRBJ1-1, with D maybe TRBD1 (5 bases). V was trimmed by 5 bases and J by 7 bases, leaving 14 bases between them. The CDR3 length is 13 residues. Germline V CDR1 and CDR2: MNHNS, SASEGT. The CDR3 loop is CASSSGTVVEAFF. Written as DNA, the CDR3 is TGTGCCAGCAGTAGCGGGACGGTGGTTGAAGCTTTCTTT.